Listed here are 27 T cell receptor beta chains from one sample, sequenced in a study of technical replicates of blood from a handful of donors. Libraries were prepared by immunoSEQ multiplex PCR; TCRdb keeps only in-frame clonotypes and omits some of them. This sample has about 97,000 clones, with 90% to 97% found just once. Sequenced: T cells isolated from PBMCs. Receptors were obtained from a human donor in good health.

V gene TRBV9 combines with J gene TRBJ2-1; 11 bases line up with TRBD2. There are 15 residues in the CDR3. V lost 4 bases to trimming and J lost 3 bases; unmatched junction nucleotides: 3. Germline V gives CDR1 SGDLS, CDR2 YYNGEE. This chain's CDR3 is CASSYTSGGYNEQFF. CDR3 nucleotide sequence: TGTGCCAGCAGCTATACTAGCGGGGGCTACAATGAGCAGTTCTTC.

V and J are TRBV18 and TRBJ1-1; tentative D call: TRBD1 (6 bases). The CDR3 runs 15 residues. Germline loops: CDR1 KGHSH, CDR2 LQKENI. Trimming took 4 bases from V and 2 from J, leaving 14 bases between them. The DNA of the CDR3 is TGTGCCAGCTCACTCTTCCGGGACACAAACACTGAAGCTTTCTTT. It translates to CASSLFRDTNTEAFF.

J is TRBJ1-5 and V is TRBV18; D gene uncertain. There are 12 residues in the CDR3. Trimming left V 11 bases short and J 2 bases short, with 10 bases between. Looked up from germline, CDR1 is KGHSH and CDR2 is LQKENI. The DNA of the CDR3 is TGTGCCGGCGGGAGTGGCAATCAGCCCCAGCATTTT. It codes for CAGGSGNQPQHF.

V and J are TRBV4-2 and TRBJ2-7; D is perhaps TRBD1 (6 bases). With 4 bases removed from V and 4 bases from J, the gap between germline ends came to 11 bases. The V gene's germline CDR1 is LGHNA and CDR2 YNFKEQ. The CDR3 consists of 13 residues. CDR3 region: CASSRSGEYEQYF. The CDR3 nucleotides are TGTGCCAGCAGCCGATCAGGGGAGTACGAGCAGTACTTC.

V is TRBV5-1 and J is TRBJ1-1; D not certain. The CDR3 totals 14 residues. Germline V gives CDR1 SGHRS, CDR2 YFSETQ. The ends were cut back, 2 bases at V and 0 bases at J, with 8 bases in the middle. The CDR3 protein is CASSFTRVNTEAFF. The CDR3 DNA is TGCGCCAGCAGCTTTACTAGGGTGAACACTGAAGCTTTCTTT.

The J gene is TRBJ2-5, the V gene TRBV7-8, with D uncertain. The CDR3 runs to 13 residues. The V end was cut by 1 base, the J end by 4 bases, with 7 bases between. The germline V gene has CDR1 SGHVS and CDR2 FQNEAQ. The CDR3 DNA reads TGTGCCAGCAGCTTAGTTCCGGGAGAGACCCAGTACTTC. It translates to CASSLVPGETQYF.

The DNA for the CDR3 is TGCGCCAGCAGTGAGATAGGAGGAGGAAGCACAGATACGCAGTATTTT. It specifies CASSEIGGGSTDTQYF. This rearrangement joins TRBV10-1 to TRBJ2-3; the D gene is possibly TRBD2 (5 bases). The germline V gene encodes CDR1 WNHNN and CDR2 SYGVQD (reference sequence). The CDR3 length is 16 residues. V lost 2 bases and J lost 0, with 12 bases in between.

The chain employs TRBV2 and TRBJ2-3, with 8 bases lining up with TRBD2. This CDR3 has 18 amino acids. Trimming took 8 bases from V and 3 from J; bases not matched to a gene: 19. CDR1 and CDR2 (germline): SNHLY, FYNNEI. The CDR3 region has the DNA TGTGCCAGCCGAGAAAATTTTAGAGCGGGAGATGGAACAGATACGCAGTATTTT. Amino acid sequence: CASRENFRAGDGTDTQYF.

V usage is TRBV10-1 and J usage is TRBJ2-3; D not certain. V shed 0 bases and J shed 2 bases, with 9 bases lying between them. Germline V gene sequence: CDR1 WNHNN, CDR2 SYGVQD (reference sequence). The CDR3 is made up of 15 amino acids. The CDR3 sequence is CASSESVYYTDTQYF. CDR3 coding DNA: TGCGCCAGCAGTGAGTCGGTCTACTACACAGATACGCAGTATTTT.

This sequence joins TRBV18 and TRBJ1-1, with D hard to call. Germline loops: CDR1 KGHSH, CDR2 LQKENI. This CDR3 comprises 13 residues. The V gene lost 3 bases and the J gene lost 3 bases, with 8 bases spanning the gap. The CDR3 bases are TGTGCCAGCTCACCCCAACATGACACTGAAGCTTTCTTT. It encodes CASSPQHDTEAFF.

The V call is TRBV5-6, the J call TRBJ2-1, with a weak D call TRBD1 (5 bases). The germline gives CDR1 SGHDT, CDR2 YYEEEE. The length of the CDR3 is 14 residues. V dropped 0 bases and J dropped 4 bases, with 8 bases sitting between them. Here the CDR3 reads CASSLGSGYNEQFF. Here the CDR3 DNA reads TGTGCCAGCAGCTTGGGATCAGGGTACAATGAGCAGTTCTTC.

V and J are TRBV9 and TRBJ2-2; D uncertain. The ends were cut back, 4 bases at V and 3 bases at J, with 19 bases in the middle. The CDR3 contains 17 residues. The germline gives CDR1 SGDLS, CDR2 YYNGEE. CDR3 amino acids: CASSTLMGASHTGELFF. The DNA for the CDR3 is TGTGCCAGCAGCACACTCATGGGCGCATCTCACACCGGGGAGCTGTTTTTT.

This clone was detected once. V gene TRBV6-6 combines with J gene TRBJ1-5, with D perhaps matching TRBD1 (6 bases). The germline gives CDR1 MNHNY, CDR2 SVGAGI (reference sequence). This CDR3 region has 14 residues. The V and J ends lost 7 bases and 7 bases respectively, with 17 bases between them. CDR3 in DNA: TGTGCCAGCATCCACGTACAGGGAGAACAGCCCCAGCATTTT. Translation: CASIHVQGEQPQHF.

The J gene is TRBJ2-7, the V gene TRBV5-1, with 9 bases fitting TRBD1. Germline trimming cut 0 bases from V and 3 bases from J; bases unmatched to any gene: 4. In germline, CDR1 is SGHRS, CDR2 YFSETQ. The CDR3 has 15 residues. The CDR3 protein is CASSLGTGDFYEQYF. The DNA for the CDR3 is TGCGCCAGCAGCTTGGGGACAGGGGATTTCTACGAGCAGTACTTC.

J is TRBJ2-1 and V is TRBV10-3; TRBD2 agrees at 8 bases. The CDR3 extends over 16 amino acids. Unmatched junction bases numbered 8, after V lost 3 bases and J lost 4 bases. Germline V gene data show CDR1 as ENHRY and CDR2 as SYGVKD. CDR3 sequence reads: CAISDRPSGQYNEQFF. The CDR3 nucleotides are TGTGCCATCAGTGATAGGCCTAGCGGGCAATACAATGAGCAGTTCTTC.

The chain carries TRBV19 and TRBJ1-3; TRBD1 aligns across 8 bases. The CDR3 spans 14 residues. Losses at the gene ends were 6 bases for V and 0 bases for J; bases not matched to a gene: 1. Per germline, CDR1 LNHDA and CDR2 SQIVND (reference sequence). CDR3 bases: TGTGCCAGTAGCACAGGGGGCTCTGGAAACACCATATATTTT. Amino acids: CASSTGGSGNTIYF.

V is TRBV19 and J is TRBJ1-2, with D unclear. Trimming removed 7 bases at V and 5 bases at J, with 8 bases between. Germline V gene lookup returns CDR1 LNHDA and CDR2 SQIVND (reference sequence). This CDR3 contains 11 residues. The CDR3 loop reads CASISTYGYTF. For the CDR3, the DNA is TGTGCCAGTATCTCAACATATGGCTACACCTTC. Full variable domain (rest looked up from reference TRBV19 and TRBJ1-2): DGGITQSPKYLFRKEGQNVTLSCEQNLNHDAMYWYRQDPGQGLRLIYYSQIVNDFQKGDIAEGYSVSREKKESFPLTVTSAQKNPTAFYLCASISTYGYTFGSGTRLTVV.

This chain connects TRBV11-1 to TRBJ2-2; D unresolved. V was pared by 8 bases and J by 8 bases, with 12 bases between. Germline assignment: CDR1 SGHAT and CDR2 FQDESV (reference sequence). This CDR3 comprises 12 residues. The CDR3 DNA sequence: TGTGCCAGCTCCTTGTGGGCAGGGGAGCTGTTTTTT. Amino acid sequence: CASSLWAGELFF.

This chain joins TRBV4-2 and TRBJ1-4; no clear D gene. The ends were cut back, 1 base at V and 8 bases at J, with 11 bases in the middle. Germline V CDR1 and CDR2: LGHNA, YNFKEQ. The CDR3 is made up of 14 amino acids. CDR3 protein: CASSQGARGEKLFF. The DNA for the CDR3 is TGTGCCAGCAGCCAAGGGGCTCGAGGGGAAAAACTGTTTTTT.

The rearrangement joins TRBV5-4 to TRBJ2-1; 9 bases match TRBD1. CDR3 size: 15 residues. Trimming at V came to 4 bases and at J to 2 bases, leaving 4 bases not matched to a gene. Germline-derived CDR1 and CDR2 are SGHNT and YYREEE (reference sequence). CDR3 sequence: CASSGRDRAYNEQFF. The CDR3 coding sequence is TGTGCCAGCAGCGGCCGGGACAGGGCCTACAATGAGCAGTTCTTC.

The gene calls are TRBV28 and TRBJ1-1; the D is unclear. The CDR3 spans 12 residues. Germline V gene sequence: CDR1 MDHEN, CDR2 SYDVKM. Trimming took 5 bases from V and 2 from J, leaving 6 bases between them. CDR3 nucleotides: TGTGCCAGCAGTCTCCTAAACACTGAAGCTTTCTTT. It is translated as CASSLLNTEAFF.

The chain has TRBV13 and TRBJ2-3; 9 positions match TRBD2. CDR3 length equals 16 residues. From germline, CDR1 is PRHDT and CDR2 FYEKMQ (reference sequence). J was trimmed by 8 bases and V by 1 base; bases with no gene match: 10. The CDR3 loop reads CASSLVTREGPGTQYF. For the CDR3, the DNA is TGTGCCAGCAGCTTAGTAACGCGGGAGGGCCCTGGTACGCAGTATTTT.

The chain combines TRBV27 with TRBJ1-2; D is unresolved. The CDR3 spans 14 residues. The V end was cut by 3 bases, the J end by 0 bases, with 8 bases between. The germline V gene has CDR1 MNHEY and CDR2 SMNVEV (reference sequence). The CDR3 is CASSLHEANYGYTF. CDR3 nucleotide sequence: TGTGCCAGCAGTTTGCATGAGGCTAACTATGGCTACACCTTC.

CDR3 nucleotides: TGTGCCAGCAGCGTAACGTCTCTAGCGAATACGCAGTATTTT. This gives the protein CASSVTSLANTQYF. This chain uses TRBV9 with TRBJ2-3, with D possibly matching TRBD2 (6 bases). The V gene lost 1 base and the J gene lost 7 bases, with 13 bases spanning the gap. CDR1 and CDR2 from the germline V gene are SGDLS and YYNGEE. The CDR3 spans 14 residues.

The genes are TRBV19 and TRBJ1-5; D call uncertain. CDR1 LNHDA and CDR2 SQIVND come from the germline V gene (reference sequence). The CDR3 contains 13 residues. V was shortened by 5 bases and J by 3 bases, with 8 bases between the two germline ends. This chain's CDR3 is CASSSLSNQPQHF. As DNA, the CDR3 is TGTGCCAGTAGTTCCCTGTCCAATCAGCCCCAGCATTTT.

The rearrangement joins TRBV27 to TRBJ2-1, with 8 bases aligning to TRBD2. The junction had 2 bases not matched to a gene; V was cut back by 5 bases and J by 2 bases. Germline CDR1 MNHEY, CDR2 SMNVEV (reference sequence). This CDR3 region has 14 residues. Here the CDR3 DNA reads TGTGCCAGCAGTCAACTAGCGGCCTACAATGAGCAGTTCTTC. Translation gives CASSQLAAYNEQFF.

The V call is TRBV7-9, the J call TRBJ2-5; D not certain. The CDR3 is 16 residues long. CDR1 and CDR2 from the germline V gene are SEHNR and FQNEAQ (reference sequence). The V and J ends lost 1 base and 1 base respectively, with 13 bases between them. The CDR3 DNA follows: TGTGCCAGCAGCTTAGGTTCTCAGGTCTCCCAAGAGACCCAGTACTTC. It yields the protein CASSLGSQVSQETQYF. The full variable domain, with the rest looked up from reference TRBV7-9 and TRBJ2-5, is DTGVSQNPRHKITKRGQNVTFRCDPISEHNRLYWYRQTLGQGPEFLTYFQNEAQLEKSRLLSDRFSAERPKGSFSTLEIQRTEQGDSAMYLCASSLGSQVSQETQYFGPGTRLLVL.